Only a few counts were recorded for the clone carrying this TCR beta chain. Antigen: not known. This specimen belongs to a study of siplizumab effects on memory and regulatory T cells. Study-wide findings and caveats: In unstimulated cells, naive T cells appeared more diverse than memory T cells and seemed major alloresponse contributors. Siplizumab produced a significant reduction in alloreactive sequences that were traceable to unstimulated CD4+ memory cells.

The germline gives CDR1 KGHSH, CDR2 LQKENI. Trimming cost V 3 bases and J 3 bases; bases outside gene matches: 2. The CDR3 length is 14 residues. Assays were performed on 95,000 to 100,000 TCR templates per sample. Sequencing was performed with immunoSEQ multiplex PCR; in TCRdb, only in-frame clones are kept and a portion is missing. The sample includes about 82,000 clones, 87% of them seen just once. V usage is TRBV18 and J usage is TRBJ1-5, with 7 bases that match TRBD1. The specimen sequenced was Tregs sorted from blood. The TCR originated in a human donor in good health. The CDR3 bases are TGTGCCAGCTCACCGGACAGGCCCAATCAGCCCCAGCATTTT. Translating gives CASSPDRPNQPQHF.